The clone carrying this T cell receptor beta chain has ten or more counts. The antigen is unknown. This entry belongs to a study of post-analysis software for immune sequencing data. Germline loops: CDR1 DFQATT, CDR2 SNEGSKA (reference sequence). This CDR3 region has 13 residues. The V segment lost 3 bases and the J segment 8 bases; nucleotides outside the gene matches: 6. Included in the TCR beta cDNA libraries were unique molecular identifiers. Out of roughly 0.85 to 10 million T cells, 450,000 to 600,000 cDNA molecules were generated. TCRdb fed the PCR reads into MiXCR, producing one record per CDR3 protein. The sample shows approximately 180,000 distinct CDR3 sequences, 30% of them seen only once. The study's findings and limits: For normalized Chao1 diversity, multiple sclerosis patients scored significantly lower than controls did. About 5 TRBV segments occurring more often in patients than controls included TRBV5-6, TRBV5-1 and TRBV20-1.

The V and J genes are TRBV20-1 and TRBJ2-1, with 8 bases identical to TRBD1. This TCR was recovered from a girl between 5 and 17 years old with multiple sclerosis. Input material: blood. For the CDR3, the DNA is TGCAGTGCTAGTACAGGGGGAGTAGATGAGCAGTTCTTC. This gives the protein CSASTGGVDEQFF.